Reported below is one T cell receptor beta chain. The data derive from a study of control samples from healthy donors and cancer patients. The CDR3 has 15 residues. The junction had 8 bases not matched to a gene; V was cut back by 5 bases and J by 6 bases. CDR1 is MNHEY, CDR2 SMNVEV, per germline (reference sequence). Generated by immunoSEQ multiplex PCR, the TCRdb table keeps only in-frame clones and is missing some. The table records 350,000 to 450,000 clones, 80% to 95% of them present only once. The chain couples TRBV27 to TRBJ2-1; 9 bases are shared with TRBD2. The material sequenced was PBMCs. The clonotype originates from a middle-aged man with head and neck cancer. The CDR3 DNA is TGTGCCAGCAGTAAGACGGGACTAGCAGGCAATGAGCAGTTCTTC. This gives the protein CASSKTGLAGNEQFF.